What follows are 24 T cell receptor beta chains derived from one specimen sequenced in a study of T cell responses to AZD1222 COVID-19 vaccine. Using immunoSEQ multiplex PCR, the repertoire was profiled, and TCRdb retains in-frame clones only, with some absent. The sample shows some 83,000 clones, about 87% of them seen only once. The specimen comprised peripheral blood, sampled on day 0 of AZD1222 vaccination. These receptor sequences come from an adult in good health.

Written as DNA, the CDR3 is TGTGCCTGGAGTGTTGGTAGGAGAGGTAACAATCAGCCCCAGCATTTT. Translated, it gives CAWSVGRRGNNQPQHF. V and J are TRBV30 and TRBJ1-5, with D unresolved. The CDR3 has 16 amino acids. V lost 0 bases, J lost 3 bases, and 15 bases lay in between. The V gene's germline CDR1 is GTSNPN and CDR2 SVGIG (reference sequence).

As DNA, the CDR3 is TGTGCCAGCAGCTCCGGACTACGTGGCAGGTCTAATTCACCCCTCCACTTT. Residues: CASSSGLRGRSNSPLHF. The chain uses TRBV9 and TRBJ1-6; D not certain. From germline, CDR1 is SGDLS and CDR2 YYNGEE. This CDR3 is 17 amino acids long. With 4 bases removed from V and 6 bases from J, the gap between germline ends came to 20 bases.

The chain uses TRBV18 and TRBJ2-7, with D maybe TRBD1 (6 bases). Germline V CDR1 and CDR2: KGHSH, LQKENI. Trimming stripped 3 bases from V and 7 bases from J, with 19 bases between. The CDR3 is 15 amino acids. CDR3 nucleotide sequence: TGTGCCAGCTCACCGCCCGGGACACCCACGCGGGAGCAGTACTTC. It yields the protein CASSPPGTPTREQYF. Full variable domain (missing parts from reference TRBV18 and TRBJ2-7): NAGVMQNPRHLVRRRGQEARLRCSPMKGHSHVYWYRQLPEEGLKFMVYLQKENIIDESGMPKERFSAEFPKEGPSILRIQQVVRGDSAAYFCASSPPGTPTREQYFGPGTRLTVT.

This clone was recorded only once. The rearrangement joins TRBV5-1 to TRBJ1-5, with D perhaps matching TRBD1 (5 bases). The V and J ends lost 1 base and 2 bases respectively, with 7 bases between them. CDR1 is SGHRS, CDR2 YFSETQ, per germline. The CDR3 length is 14 residues. The CDR3 spells CASSLTGGNQPQHF. The CDR3 bases are TGCGCCAGCAGCTTGACAGGCGGCAATCAGCCCCAGCATTTT.

V is TRBV21-1 and J is TRBJ1-6. TRBV21-1 is a pseudogene segment. The CDR3 spans 16 residues. The chain's CDR3 is CASSKEEGEVGSPLHF. Here the CDR3 DNA reads TGTGCCAGCAGCAAGGAGGAGGGGGAGGTAGGTTCACCCCTCCACTTT.

This chain links TRBV11-2 with TRBJ2-7; D not certain. This CDR3 has 15 amino acids. Trimming removed 0 bases from V and 3 bases from J, with 12 bases in between. Germline CDR1 is SGHAT and CDR2 is FQNNGV. CDR3 protein: CASSLDLKESYEQYF. CDR3 nucleotide sequence: TGTGCCAGCAGCTTAGATCTTAAGGAGAGCTACGAGCAGTACTTC.

This chain connects TRBV6-5 to TRBJ2-7, with D possibly called TRBD1 or TRBD2 (5 bases each). Trimming stripped 0 bases from V and 5 bases from J, with 11 bases between. The CDR3 runs to 14 residues. CDR1 is MNHEY, CDR2 SVGAGI, per germline. In DNA, the CDR3 is TGTGCCAGCAGTTACTCTAGTGAGGGGAACGAGCAGTACTTC. Protein sequence: CASSYSSEGNEQYF.

V is TRBV19 and J is TRBJ1-3; 7 bases match TRBD1. The CDR3 spans 16 residues. The germline CDR1 and CDR2 sequences are LNHDA and SQIVND (reference sequence). The J segment lost 2 bases and the V segment lost 3 bases, leaving 7 bases of the junction unmatched. The CDR3 spells CASSMSRTGAGNTIYF. The CDR3 region has the DNA TGTGCCAGTAGTATGTCGAGAACAGGGGCTGGAAACACCATATATTTT. Supplemented by reference TRBV19 and TRBJ1-3, the full variable domain reads DGGITQSPKYLFRKEGQNVTLSCEQNLNHDAMYWYRQDPGQGLRLIYYSQIVNDFQKGDIAEGYSVSREKKESFPLTVTSAQKNPTAFYLCASSMSRTGAGNTIYFGEGSWLTVV.

The chain uses TRBV2 and TRBJ1-4; the D is unclear. Germline CDR1 reads SNHLY; CDR2 reads FYNNEI. Trimming stripped 7 bases from V and 0 bases from J, with 12 bases between. This CDR3 contains 15 residues. This CDR3 reads CASTEGGATNEKLFF. The CDR3 nucleotides are TGTGCCAGCACCGAAGGCGGTGCAACTAATGAAAAACTGTTTTTT.

V and J are TRBV5-1 and TRBJ2-3; D may be TRBD1 or TRBD2 (5 bases each). CDR1 SGHRS and CDR2 YFSETQ come from the germline V gene. The CDR3 consists of 18 residues. The ends were cut back, 0 bases at V and 2 bases at J, with 19 bases in the middle. The CDR3 here is CASSLESSGRRPTDTQYF. The CDR3 coding sequence is TGCGCCAGCAGCTTGGAGTCGTCGGGACGACGGCCCACAGATACGCAGTATTTT.

On this clone itself: An end of the junction does not agree with germline; a read error may underlie this. The rearrangement uses TRBV12-5 and TRBJ2-3; TRBD1 matches 8 bases. The CDR3 has 11 residues. Germline CDR1 is LGHNT and CDR2 is FRNRAP. The CDR3 nucleotides read TGTGCTAGTGACCCGGGGGACAGGAGTAATTTT. Translation gives CASDPGDRSNF.

The chain links TRBV6-4 to TRBJ2-1, with D possibly matching TRBD1 (6 bases). CDR1 and CDR2 from the germline V gene are MRHNA and SNTAGT. This CDR3 comprises 15 residues. Trimming pared 6 bases from V and 0 bases from J, leaving 12 bases between. The CDR3 loop is CASSETGSSYNEQFF. The CDR3 coding sequence is TGTGCCAGCAGCGAGACAGGAAGCTCCTACAATGAGCAGTTCTTC.

The CDR3 DNA is TGTGCCAGAGGCGGGGGATCTTATGGCTACACCTTC. Amino acids: CARGGGSYGYTF. The chain joins TRBV6-5 to TRBJ1-2, with a possible D match to TRBD1 (5 bases). Germline CDR1 reads MNHEY; CDR2 reads SVGAGI. The V and J ends lost 9 bases and 5 bases respectively, with 13 bases between them. The CDR3 contains 12 residues.

The chain recombines TRBV6-5 with TRBJ2-7; 8 positions match TRBD1. The trim removed 5 bases at V and 0 bases at J, leaving 3 bases unmatched. The CDR3 is 14 amino acids. Germline V gene lookup returns CDR1 MNHEY and CDR2 SVGAGI. CDR3 loop: CASSPDRGSYEQYF. The CDR3 DNA follows: TGTGCCAGCAGTCCCGACAGGGGCTCCTACGAGCAGTACTTC.

This chain's CDR3 is CASSSGPENTEAFF. As DNA, the CDR3 is TGTGCCAGCAGCTCGGGACCGGAGAACACTGAAGCTTTCTTT. The chain carries TRBV7-8 and TRBJ1-1; a weak D match, TRBD1 (5 bases). Germline-derived CDR1 and CDR2 are SGHVS and FQNEAQ. The CDR3 has 14 residues. V was clipped by 4 bases and J by 1 base, with 10 bases between them.

The chain recombines TRBV6-2 or TRBV6-3 with TRBJ1-1, with D unclear. Trimming took 1 base from V and 1 from J, leaving 7 bases between them. CDR1 is MNHEY and CDR2 is SVGEGT in the germline V gene. The CDR3 length is 14 residues. CDR3 sequence (DNA): TGTGCCAGCAGTTACTTTCGGACGAACACTGAAGCTTTCTTT. The encoded protein is CASSYFRTNTEAFF.

CDR3 nucleotides: TGCGCCAGCAGCCCCCAACGGGGGGCGGTTTCAGCTTTCTTT. The encoded protein is CASSPQRGAVSAFF. The V call is TRBV10-1, the J call TRBJ1-1; TRBD1 might be the D (6 bases). Deletions cut 6 bases from V and 10 bases from J, with 21 bases between. Looked up from germline, CDR1 is WNHNN and CDR2 is SYGVQD (reference sequence). The CDR3 runs 14 residues.

This clone was seen a single time. V and J are TRBV30 and TRBJ2-3; no definite D call. CDR3 length equals 13 residues. Germline V CDR1 and CDR2: GTSNPN, SVGIG (reference sequence). The germline V and J ends were trimmed by 0 bases and 7 bases, with 11 bases remaining between them. CDR3 region: CAWSVSGEYTQYF. The CDR3 DNA follows: TGTGCCTGGAGTGTATCTGGGGAATATACGCAGTATTTT. The whole variable domain, remainder taken from reference TRBV30 and TRBJ2-3, is SQTIHQWPATLVQPVGSPLSLECTVEGTSNPNLYWYRQAAGRGLQLLFYSVGIGQISSEVPQNLSASRPQDRQFILSSKKLLLSDSGFYLCAWSVSGEYTQYFGPGTRLTVL.

This clone was seen once. This chain links TRBV19 with TRBJ2-5; tentative D call: TRBD2 (7 bases). The V and J ends lost 5 bases and 5 bases respectively, with 15 bases between them. The CDR3 loop spans 14 amino acids. CDR1 and CDR2 (germline): LNHDA, SQIVND (reference sequence). This CDR3 is CASSARGAGETQYF. CDR3 bases: TGTGCCAGTAGTGCCCGGGGGGCGGGGGAGACCCAGTACTTC.

This chain links TRBV4-1 with TRBJ2-2; D call uncertain. Trimming removed 4 bases at V and 5 bases at J, with 11 bases between. Looked up from germline, CDR1 is MGHRA and CDR2 is YSYEKL. The CDR3 is made up of 14 amino acids. The CDR3 here is CASSLGTLTGELFF. In nucleotides, the CDR3 is TGCGCCAGCAGCCTGGGCACGTTAACCGGGGAGCTGTTTTTT.

The chain couples TRBV3-1 (or the pseudogene TRBV3-2) to TRBJ1-1; D may be TRBD1 (5 bases). CDR1 is LGHDT and CDR2 is YNNKEL in the germline V gene (reference sequence). The V end lost 5 bases, the J end lost 0 bases, and 19 bases lay between the germline ends. This CDR3 has 17 amino acids. CDR3 sequence: CASSRRSQGSMNTEAFF. CDR3 in DNA: TGTGCCAGCAGCAGGCGCAGCCAGGGTTCAATGAACACTGAAGCTTTCTTT.

The chain is built from TRBV5-8 and TRBJ2-5; 9 bases are a match to TRBD1. The CDR3 runs to 13 residues. Germline CDR1 SGHTS, CDR2 YDEGEE. Trimming at V came to 4 bases and at J to 10 bases, leaving 8 bases not matched to a gene. The CDR3 sequence is CASSPDRGRIQYF. CDR3 sequence (DNA): TGTGCCAGCAGCCCGGACAGGGGAAGGATCCAGTACTTC.

This chain uses TRBV30 with TRBJ2-7; 7 bases are a match to TRBD1. V lost 5 bases, J lost 2 bases, and 3 bases stayed unmatched. The CDR3 totals 12 residues. Germline lookup yields CDR1 GTSNPN and CDR2 SVGIG (reference sequence). The CDR3 nucleotides read TGTGCCTGGGGGGACAGCGCCTACGAGCAGTACTTC. Its protein product is CAWGDSAYEQYF.

As regards this clone: Distinct nucleotide sequences in the sample also encode this CDR3. This sequence joins TRBV14 and TRBJ1-4; D may be TRBD1 (5 bases). Germline values: CDR1 SGHDN, CDR2 FVKESK. CDR3 length: 15 residues. The germline V and J ends were trimmed by 1 base and 3 bases, with 9 bases remaining between them. The CDR3 protein is CASSQVRGANEKLFF. CDR3 sequence (DNA): TGTGCCAGCAGCCAAGTAAGGGGAGCTAATGAAAAACTGTTTTTT.